The sequence of this T cell receptor (beta chain) was determined in a study of blood T cell repertoires in COVID-19 (dated by TCRdb to 2020 to 2022). About the investigation overall: Samples from collaborators originated in the United States, Italy and Spain and spanned both the acute and convalescent phases of COVID-19. The material from the prospective study consisted of cDNA or gDNA derived from T cells, B-cell-depleted T cells, or PBMCs. Subjects who had been exposed to COVID-19, were actively infected with it, or had recovered from it provided the deeply sampled blood TCRbeta repertoires that made up the dataset. The repertoires were released in a freely available public database intended as a resource for research on the immune response to SARS-CoV-2. Samples came from the ongoing ImmuneRACE study (first 160 participants) plus 1,254 subjects from 6 global collaborators. Nearly every sample came with metadata listing a de-identified subject ID, COVID-19 status, age in years and sex. Where available, HLA class I and class II types were taken from metadata supplied by the sample provider and were not determined by assay-based typing. General findings and caveats noted by the study authors: The amount of clinical and demographic metadata varied by source and participant and was provided uncurated.

The CDR3 goes from the cysteine to the phenylalanine over 13 residues. CDR3 DNA only is kept here, 39 bases in frame from base 1. CDR1 MGHRA and CDR2 YSYEKL were looked up in the germline V gene. Trimming costs V 3 bases and J 2 bases, and their ends lie 7 bases apart. Enrolling through a virtual design, the prospective study's participants ranged in age from roughly 18 to 95 years and lived across some 23 United States geographic areas. Cohort assignment in the prospective study relied on participant-reported clinical history from a screening survey and a study questionnaire. Exposed participants were defined as having been in contact with someone with a PCR-confirmed or clinician-diagnosed COVID-19 case within 2 weeks of study entry. In the prospective study, whole blood, serum and a nasopharyngeal or oropharyngeal swab were collected from each participant by mobile phlebotomists. Prospective study participants could optionally give additional blood draws and questionnaires over an approximately two-month period. Blood samples from the prospective study were shipped frozen or at room temperature prior to DNA extraction.

On this clone itself: No cognate antigen has been identified for it. Base qualities are not recorded, but no much larger clone differs from it by a single base.

TCRbeta CDR3 regions were amplified from genomic DNA using the immunoSEQ Assay, a bias-controlled multiplex PCR. On the authors' methods: The number of nucleated cells in each sample was estimated from the amplification of reference gene primers within the assay. Sequence reads were collapsed and filtered to measure the absolute abundance of every unique TCRbeta CDR3 rearrangement. Productive Simpson clonality was computed per sample as the square root of Simpson's diversity index over productive rearrangements. TCRdb mirrors the immuneACCESS table, restricted to in-frame sequences. Some clones are absent from its copies; in checked studies, under half trace to an unresolved V gene, and the reason for the others is unknown. The V and J calls and clone size were taken over from that table, and D and trimming were inferred from the DNA. The sample records over 200,000 clones, over 80% of which are singletons. The ten top clones hold about 4% of the sample.

This TCR came from a woman between 25 and 40 years old who had been exposed to COVID-19. Material: PBMCs or T cells enriched from blood (not recorded which). The V and J segments used are TRBV4-1 and TRBJ1-1; no D gene can be assigned with confidence. The CDR3 sequence is CASSQAVNTEAFF. The nucleotide sequence is given as TGCGCCAGCAGCCAGGCTGTAAACACTGAAGCTTTCTTT.